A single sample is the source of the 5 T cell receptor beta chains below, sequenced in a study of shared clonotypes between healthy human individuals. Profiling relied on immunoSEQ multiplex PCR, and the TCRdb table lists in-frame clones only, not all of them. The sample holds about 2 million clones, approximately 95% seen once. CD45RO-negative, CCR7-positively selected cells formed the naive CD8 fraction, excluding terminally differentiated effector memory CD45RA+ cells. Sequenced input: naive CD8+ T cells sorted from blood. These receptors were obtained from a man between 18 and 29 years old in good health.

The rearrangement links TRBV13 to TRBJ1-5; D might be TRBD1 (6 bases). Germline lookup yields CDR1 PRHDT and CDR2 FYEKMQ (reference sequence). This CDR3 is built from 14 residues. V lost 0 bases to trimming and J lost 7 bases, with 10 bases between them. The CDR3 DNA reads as TGTGCCAGCAGCTTAGGCCCAGGGGAGCAGCCCCAGCATTTT. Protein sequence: CASSLGPGEQPQHF.

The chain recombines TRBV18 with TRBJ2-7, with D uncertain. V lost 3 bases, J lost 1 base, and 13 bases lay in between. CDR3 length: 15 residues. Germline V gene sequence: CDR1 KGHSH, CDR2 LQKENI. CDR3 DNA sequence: TGTGCCAGCTCACCCCCTAAGGTAGCTTCCTACGAGCAGTACTTC. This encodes CASSPPKVASYEQYF.

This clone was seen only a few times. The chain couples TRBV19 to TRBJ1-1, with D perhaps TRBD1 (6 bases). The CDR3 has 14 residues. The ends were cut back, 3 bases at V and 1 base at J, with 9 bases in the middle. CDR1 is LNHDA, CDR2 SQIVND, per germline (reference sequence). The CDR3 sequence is CASSIAGENTEAFF. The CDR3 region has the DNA TGTGCCAGTAGTATTGCAGGGGAGAACACTGAAGCTTTCTTT.

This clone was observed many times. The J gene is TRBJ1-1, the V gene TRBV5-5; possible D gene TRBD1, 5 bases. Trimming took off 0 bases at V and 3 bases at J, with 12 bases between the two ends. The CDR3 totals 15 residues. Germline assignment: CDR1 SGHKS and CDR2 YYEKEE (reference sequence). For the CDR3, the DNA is TGTGCCAGCAGCTTGGTGGCAGGGACGTACACTGAAGCTTTCTTT. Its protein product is CASSLVAGTYTEAFF.

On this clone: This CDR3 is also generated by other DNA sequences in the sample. The CDR3 loop is CASSLTYQETQYF. CDR3 nucleotides: TGTGCCAGCAGCTTAACCTACCAAGAGACCCAGTACTTC. The chain is built from TRBV11-2 and TRBJ2-5; D gene uncertain. CDR1 is SGHAT, CDR2 FQNNGV, per germline. The V end was cut by 2 bases, the J end by 0 bases, with 4 bases between. The CDR3 is made up of 13 amino acids.